This TCR beta chain was profiled in a study of radiotherapy plus CTLA-4 blockade in lung cancer. Sequencing was performed with immunoSEQ multiplex PCR; in TCRdb, only in-frame clones are kept and a portion is missing. The sample includes around 110,000 clones, approximately 77% of them seen just once. This CDR3 has 12 residues. The sample in question was peripheral blood, obtained from a patient treated with radiotherapy plus ipilimumab. This chain joins TRBV12-1 and TRBJ1-4. TRBV12-1 is a pseudogene. The source is a human donor with non-small cell lung cancer that progressed on radiotherapy plus ipilimumab. Some clones in this sample may be carry-over from other donors' samples. CDR3: CASSLWVEKLFF. The CDR3, as DNA: TGTGCCAGCAGCCTCTGGGTCGAAAAACTGTTTTTT.